This T cell receptor (beta chain) was recovered during a study of spatial heterogeneity in lung cancer. Overall study: Samples were obtained from around 73 donors, all untreated early-stage non-small cell lung cancer patients.

All TCR cDNA molecules were individually tagged with a unique molecular identifier. TCRdb re-analysed the 5' RACE reads in MiXCR, keeping a single row per CDR3 protein. Of around 110,000 distinct CDR3 sequences listed, 12% were seen once; the top ten hold approximately 15%. The germline CDR1 and CDR2 sequences are SGHVS and FNYEAQ. This CDR3 is 12 amino acids long. The germline V and J ends were trimmed by 6 bases and 8 bases, with 13 bases remaining between them. Noted time point: blood at routine non-recurrence follow-up after resection. Whole RNA was taken from tumor, nontumor lung or frozen PBMC; it was then sequenced unsorted. This clonotype has just a few counts.

The material was PBMCs, obtained at follow-up. The TCR was taken from a male donor with early-stage non-small cell lung cancer. This sequence joins TRBV7-6 and TRBJ1-2; D is possibly TRBD1 (6 bases). The CDR3 DNA reads as TGTGCCAGCAGTAACAGGGATTTAGGCTACACCTTC. Translation: CASSNRDLGYTF.